One and the same sample provided the 8 T cell receptor beta chains below, sequenced in a study of T cell changes during pregnancy in multiple sclerosis. Sequenced by immunoSEQ multiplex PCR; TCRdb stores in-frame clones only, minus some. The sample includes 60,000 to 95,000 clones, 90% to 95% of them seen just once. The sample here was CD4+ T cells from peripheral blood mononuclear cells, taken before pregnancy. These receptors all stem from a female donor with multiple sclerosis, enrolled in a pregnancy study.

The genes are TRBV19 and TRBJ1-3; TRBD1 matches 8 bases. The germline gives CDR1 LNHDA, CDR2 SQIVND (reference sequence). The CDR3 totals 16 residues. Losses at the gene ends were 5 bases for V and 4 bases for J; bases not matched to a gene: 10. Here the CDR3 reads CASSSRDRPWGNTIYF. The CDR3 DNA sequence: TGTGCCAGTAGTTCCCGGGACAGGCCATGGGGAAACACCATATATTTT.

V and J are TRBV6-1 and TRBJ2-3, with a weak D call TRBD1 (5 bases). There are 11 residues in the CDR3. The V end lost 6 bases, the J end lost 6 bases, and 7 bases lay between the germline ends. Per germline, CDR1 MNHNS and CDR2 SASEGT. DNA of the CDR3: TGTGCCAGCAGCGACAGTGATACGCAGTATTTT. Translating it yields CASSDSDTQYF.

The chain carries TRBV6-6 and TRBJ2-7; D is perhaps TRBD2 (5 bases). The CDR3 runs to 15 residues. In germline, CDR1 is MNHNY, CDR2 SVGAGI (reference sequence). Trimming took off 0 bases at V and 5 bases at J, with 14 bases between the two ends. The CDR3 coding sequence is TGTGCCAGCAGTTACTCCTTTGCGATCGGGGACGAGCAGTACTTC. This translates into CASSYSFAIGDEQYF.

The V and J genes are TRBV2 and TRBJ1-1, with D possibly TRBD1 on 5 matching bases. The CDR3 length is 14 residues. V shed 3 bases and J shed 2 bases, with 10 bases lying between them. CDR1 and CDR2 (germline): SNHLY, FYNNEI. Here the CDR3 DNA reads TGTGCCAGCAGTGAGGGGGGAGGAAACACTGAAGCTTTCTTT. Its translation: CASSEGGGNTEAFF.

The chain uses TRBV18 and TRBJ2-3; no definite D call. Germline V gene lookup returns CDR1 KGHSH and CDR2 LQKENI. This CDR3 spans 16 amino acids. V was clipped by 3 bases and J by 5 bases, with 18 bases between them. This CDR3 is CASSPRSHGLEDTQYF. The CDR3 DNA is TGTGCCAGCTCACCGAGGTCTCATGGTCTGGAAGATACGCAGTATTTT.

The CDR3 nucleotides are TGTGCCAGCAGGACTCGGGGGGGCGGGGAGACCCAGTACTTC. This gives the protein CASRTRGGGETQYF. V usage is TRBV7-8 and J usage is TRBJ2-5, with 8 bases lining up with TRBD2. The germline CDR1 and CDR2 sequences are SGHVS and FQNEAQ. The junction had 8 bases not matched to a gene; V was cut back by 6 bases and J by 5 bases. There are 14 residues in the CDR3.

This clone was counted a few times. The chain uses TRBV9 and TRBJ2-3; 7 bases are shared with TRBD2. Looked up from germline, CDR1 is SGDLS and CDR2 is YYNGEE. V was clipped by 3 bases and J by 0 bases; unmatched bases: 7. The CDR3 spans 16 residues. The CDR3 DNA follows: TGTGCCAGCAGCGAGGGGAGGGATGTTAGCACAGATACGCAGTATTTT. Translated: CASSEGRDVSTDTQYF.

The sample holds a few counts of this clone. The V call is TRBV5-1, the J call TRBJ1-6; perhaps TRBD1 as D (6 bases). Trimming took off 6 bases at V and 7 bases at J, with 11 bases between the two ends. CDR1 SGHRS and CDR2 YFSETQ come from the germline V gene. The CDR3 extends over 13 amino acids. CDR3 DNA sequence: TGCGCCAGCAAGGGACACGGGAATTCACCCCTCCACTTT. As protein: CASKGHGNSPLHF. The full variable domain, completed using reference TRBV5-1 and TRBJ1-6, is KAGVTQTPRYLIKTRGQQVTLSCSPISGHRSVSWYQQTPGQGLQFLFEYFSETQRNKGNFPGRFSGRQFSNSRSEMNVSTLELGDSALYLCASKGHGNSPLHFGNGTRLTVT.